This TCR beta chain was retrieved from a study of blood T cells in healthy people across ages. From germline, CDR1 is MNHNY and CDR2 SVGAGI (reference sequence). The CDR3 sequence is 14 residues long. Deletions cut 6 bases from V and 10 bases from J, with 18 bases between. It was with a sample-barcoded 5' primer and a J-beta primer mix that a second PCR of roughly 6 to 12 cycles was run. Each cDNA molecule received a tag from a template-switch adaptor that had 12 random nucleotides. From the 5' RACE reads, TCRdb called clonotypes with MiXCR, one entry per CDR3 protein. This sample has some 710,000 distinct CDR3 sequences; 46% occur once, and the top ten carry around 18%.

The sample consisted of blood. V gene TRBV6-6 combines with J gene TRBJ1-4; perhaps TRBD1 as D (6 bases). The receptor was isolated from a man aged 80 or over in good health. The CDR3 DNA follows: TGTGCCAGCAGCTCATCTCGGGACACGGGAAAACTGTTTTTT. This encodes CASSSSRDTGKLFF.